This record concerns one TCR beta chain sequence. The table came from immunoSEQ multiplex PCR; TCRdb's copy has only in-frame clones and leaves some out. The sample records approximately 83,000 clones, roughly 80% being singletons. This CDR3 is 16 amino acids long. This sample is drawn from a study of OX40 agonist ivuxolimab in advanced cancers. Study details: Hepatocellular carcinoma, melanoma, renal cell or head and neck cancer was diagnosed in the dose-escalation patients. Therapy given before enrollment (anti-PD-1, anti-PD-L1 or anti-CTLA-4) was allowed, and around 44% had some. The dose-escalation cohort was roughly 83% male, with a mean age of about 58 years, ranging roughly 23 to 85.

The material sequenced was CD4+ or CD8+ T cells sorted from blood, taken in a trial of the OX40 agonist ivuxolimab. This clonotype originated in an adult with an advanced solid tumor such as melanoma, head and neck, liver or kidney cancer. The rearrangement links TRBV1 to TRBJ2-5; TRBD1 reflects the table's D call only, with no check against the DNA. Judging by the DNA end, TRBJ2-7 fits better; the J call may be wrong. TRBV1 is designated a pseudogene. The CDR3 coding sequence is TGCACCAGCAGCCAAGCCTCGACAGGGTGGTCCTACGAGCAGTACTTC. It encodes CTSSQASTGWSYEQYF.